This T cell receptor (beta chain) was retrieved from a study of vaccination and CD4 T cells after COVID-19. Study outcomes and limitations: This study had few convalescent patients and no early post-infection samples.

The CDR3 is made up of 14 amino acids. V dropped 5 bases and J dropped 3 bases, with 14 bases sitting between them. Germline V CDR1 and CDR2: LNHDA, SQIVND (reference sequence). Sequence data for DNA of cultured CD4+ T cells were generated by the Oncomine TCR Beta short-read assay. Researchers extracted genomic DNA from CD4+ T cells that had been cultured. TCRdb independently ran MiXCR on the PCR reads; one entry per CDR3 protein. The sample holds under 10,000 distinct CDR3 sequences, roughly 32% seen once. This sample's treatment: approximately 9-day PBMC culture with coronavirus spike peptide pools or control peptides (ViraFEST assay). The collection of CD4+ T cells from the unexposed donor took place before the COVID-19 pandemic (2011-2018). Concerning this clonotype itself: Its antigen is still unknown.

The chain uses TRBV19 and TRBJ2-7; a possible D gene is TRBD2 (6 bases). Sequences were obtained from CD4+ T cells from blood, cultured in vitro. The TCR comes from a human donor in good health. The CDR3 DNA reads TGTGCCAGTAGTCTGCGCCTAGCGAGCTACGAGCAGTACTTC. This gives the protein CASSLRLASYEQYF. The complete variable domain, with remaining parts taken from reference TRBV19 and TRBJ2-7, reads DGGITQSPKYLFRKEGQNVTLSCEQNLNHDAMYWYRQDPGQGLRLIYYSQIVNDFQKGDIAEGYSVSREKKESFPLTVTSAQKNPTAFYLCASSLRLASYEQYFGPGTRLTVT.